A single sample is the source of the 28 T cell receptor beta chains below, sequenced in a study of blood T cell repertoires in COVID-19. Here immunoSEQ multiplex PCR was the method, and the copy in TCRdb shows in-frame clones only, minus some. The sample carries some 150,000 clones, about four fifths recorded once. The material sequenced was peripheral blood. The receptors shown here come from an elderly woman with acute or convalescent COVID-19.

The chain carries TRBV3-1 (or the pseudogene TRBV3-2) and TRBJ1-2; D unresolved. The CDR3 has 14 residues. Germline CDR1 is LGHDT and CDR2 is YNNKEL (reference sequence). Trimming left V 0 bases short and J 2 bases short, with 7 bases between. The DNA for the CDR3 is TGTGCCAGCAGCCAAGACCGACACAACTATGGCTACACCTTC. This translates into CASSQDRHNYGYTF.

V gene TRBV11-2 combines with J gene TRBJ2-3; D might be TRBD1 (6 bases). In germline, CDR1 is SGHAT, CDR2 FQNNGV. This CDR3 has 16 amino acids. V was pared by 5 bases and J by 0 bases, with 15 bases between. DNA of the CDR3: TGTGCCAGCAGCGAGGGGGTATCTAGAAGCACAGATACGCAGTATTTT. Translation gives CASSEGVSRSTDTQYF.

Notes on this clone: In the same sample, other DNA sequences code for this CDR3. The J gene is TRBJ1-4, the V gene TRBV6-6; TRBD1 matches 9 bases. This CDR3 region has 14 residues. Germline assignment: CDR1 MNHNY and CDR2 SVGAGI (reference sequence). V gave up 5 bases and J gave up 3 bases; unmatched junction bases: 1. This chain's CDR3 is CASSRQGANEKLFF. CDR3 nucleotides: TGTGCCAGCAGTCGACAGGGGGCTAATGAAAAACTGTTTTTT.

CDR3: CASSPERGGGTDTQYF. As DNA, the CDR3 is TGTGCCAGCAGCCCCGAGCGGGGGGGTGGCACAGATACGCAGTATTTT. The chain combines TRBV5-5 with TRBJ2-3; TRBD2 agrees at 10 bases. V lost 4 bases to trimming and J lost 1 base; unmatched junction nucleotides: 6. CDR1 and CDR2 from the germline V gene are SGHKS and YYEKEE (reference sequence). The CDR3 runs 16 residues.

This sequence joins TRBV12-5 and TRBJ1-1; D possibly corresponds to TRBD1 (6 bases). Germline V CDR1 and CDR2: LGHNT, FRNRAP. This CDR3 spans 13 amino acids. CDR3 bases: TGTGCGGGGGGGCGGAGCCGGGGCACTGAAGCTTTCTTT. Protein: CAGGRSRGTEAFF. Full variable domain (outside the CDR3, taken from reference TRBV12-5 and TRBJ1-1): DARVTQTPRHKVTEMGQEVTMRCQPILGHNTVFWYRQTMMQGLELLAYFRNRAPLDDSGMPKDRFSAEMPDATLATLKIQPSEPRDSAVYFCAGGRSRGTEAFFGQGTRLTVV.

This clone occurred a few times. The CDR3 spells CASSTMDQGRGDTQYF. The CDR3 DNA follows: TGTGCCAGCAGCACGATGGACCAGGGAAGGGGCGATACGCAGTATTTT. This chain connects TRBV7-9 to TRBJ2-3, with D tentatively TRBD1 (5 bases). The CDR3 spans 16 residues. Germline V gene lookup returns CDR1 SEHNR and CDR2 FQNEAQ (reference sequence). V lost 5 bases and J 6 bases, leaving 21 bases between the germline ends. The full variable domain, completed using reference TRBV7-9 and TRBJ2-3, is DTGVSQNPRHKITKRGQNVTFRCDPISEHNRLYWYRQTLGQGPEFLTYFQNEAQLEKSRLLSDRFSAERPKGSFSTLEIQRTEQGDSAMYLCASSTMDQGRGDTQYFGPGTRLTVL.

The chain combines TRBV27 with TRBJ2-5, with TRBD2 as a possible D gene (6 bases). V gave up 5 bases and J gave up 1 base, with 17 bases separating them. This CDR3 region has 16 residues. Germline CDR1 and CDR2: MNHEY and SMNVEV (reference sequence). CDR3 sequence: CASSPARRLVQETQYF. The CDR3 DNA is TGTGCCAGCAGTCCCGCGCGCCGACTAGTCCAAGAGACCCAGTACTTC.

This chain connects TRBV29-1 to TRBJ1-1, with a tentative D call TRBD1 (5 bases). Trimming removed 8 bases from V and 4 bases from J, with 14 bases in between. Per the germline V gene, CDR1 is SQVTM and CDR2 is ANQGSEA. This CDR3 is 12 amino acids long. The CDR3 nucleotides read TGCAGCCCCAGGGTTTCGAGCACTGAAGCTTTCTTT. This gives the protein CSPRVSSTEAFF.

This sequence joins TRBV3-1 (or the pseudogene TRBV3-2) and TRBJ1-2; the D gene is possibly TRBD1 (5 bases). Trimming removed 0 bases at V and 4 bases at J, with 9 bases between. Germline V gives CDR1 LGHDT, CDR2 YNNKEL (reference sequence). CDR3 size: 14 residues. CDR3: CASSQEGAIYGYTF. The CDR3 DNA follows: TGTGCCAGCAGCCAAGAAGGGGCCATCTATGGCTACACCTTC.

In nucleotides, the CDR3 is TGCGCCAGCAGCCAAGACCCGACGGCGGGCTATGGCTACACCTTC. It yields the protein CASSQDPTAGYGYTF. This chain joins TRBV4-3 and TRBJ1-2; D ambiguous. The CDR3 extends over 15 amino acids. V dropped 0 bases and J dropped 4 bases, with 12 bases sitting between them. In germline, CDR1 is LGHNA, CDR2 YSLEER.

CDR3: CASSYWGGNQPQHF. CDR3 DNA sequence: TGTGCCAGCAGTTACTGGGGGGGAAATCAGCCCCAGCATTTT. The chain is built from TRBV6-2 or TRBV6-3 and TRBJ1-5; perhaps TRBD1 as D (5 bases). The CDR3 is made up of 14 amino acids. Germline loops: CDR1 MNHEY, CDR2 SVGEGT. The V and J ends lost 1 base and 4 bases respectively, with 8 bases between them.

This clone was found a few times. The rearrangement uses TRBV10-3 and TRBJ2-7; unclear D gene. Germline V gives CDR1 ENHRY, CDR2 SYGVKD. This CDR3 is 14 amino acids long. V dropped 4 bases and J dropped 0 bases, with 10 bases sitting between them. As DNA, the CDR3 is TGTGCCATCAGTGTGGCGGCACTCTCCTACGAGCAGTACTTC. Protein sequence: CAISVAALSYEQYF.

J is TRBJ2-5 and V is TRBV9; D not certain. This CDR3 comprises 13 residues. The germline V gene encodes CDR1 SGDLS and CDR2 YYNGEE. V lost 0 bases to trimming and J lost 3 bases, with 6 bases between them. The CDR3 coding sequence is TGTGCCAGCAGCGTAGGGCAAAAAGAGACCCAGTACTTC. Residues: CASSVGQKETQYF.

This clone has only one observation. The chain couples TRBV6-6 to TRBJ2-1; possible D gene TRBD1, 5 bases. With 4 bases removed from V and 9 bases from J, the gap between germline ends came to 7 bases. The germline V gene has CDR1 MNHNY and CDR2 SVGAGI (reference sequence). This CDR3 has 11 residues. CDR3 in amino acids: CASSSDIEQFF. The CDR3 coding sequence is TGTGCCAGCAGTTCGGACATTGAGCAGTTCTTC.

The rearrangement links TRBV25-1 to TRBJ1-2; TRBD1 agrees at 7 bases. J was trimmed by 10 bases and V by 3 bases; bases with no gene match: 11. From germline, CDR1 is MGHDK and CDR2 SYGVNS. The CDR3 extends over 14 amino acids. CDR3 DNA: TGTGCCAGCAGTGAGACGCAGGGGGATAAGTACTACACCTTC. This gives the protein CASSETQGDKYYTF.

With regard to this clone: Compared with germline, one end of the junction differs, possibly owing to a read error. The rearrangement uses TRBV6-5 and TRBJ2-7; 7 nucleotides agree with TRBD1. Germline-derived CDR1 and CDR2 are MNHEY and SVGAGI. The CDR3 has 13 amino acids. The CDR3 reads CASSYTRTGTANF. The CDR3 DNA reads TGTGCCAGCAGTTACACCAGGACCGGGACAGCGAACTTC.

V is TRBV5-1 and J is TRBJ1-4; the D is unclear. The CDR3 consists of 15 residues. Germline V gene lookup returns CDR1 SGHRS and CDR2 YFSETQ. Trimming took 4 bases from V and 4 from J, leaving 14 bases between them. The CDR3 is CASSPRSQYNEKLFF. The CDR3 DNA is TGCGCCAGCAGCCCCCGGTCACAGTATAATGAAAAACTGTTTTTT.

The chain uses TRBV11-2 and TRBJ1-3, with a possible D match to TRBD1 (5 bases). Trimming removed 1 base from V and 3 bases from J, with 7 bases in between. CDR1 SGHAT and CDR2 FQNNGV come from the germline V gene. CDR3 length: 14 amino acids. The CDR3 loop reads CASSLGQIGNTIYF. The CDR3 DNA follows: TGTGCCAGCAGCTTAGGACAGATTGGAAACACCATATATTTT. Full variable domain (rest looked up from reference TRBV11-2 and TRBJ1-3): EAGVAQSPRYKIIEKRQSVAFWCNPISGHATLYWYQQILGQGPKLLIQFQNNGVVDDSQLPKDRFSAERLKGVDSTLKIQPAKLEDSAVYLCASSLGQIGNTIYFGEGSWLTVV.

The chain couples TRBV4-3 to TRBJ1-2, with 10 bases aligning to TRBD1. V shed 0 bases and J 7 bases; nucleotides not matched to a gene: 5. Germline V gene lookup returns CDR1 LGHNA and CDR2 YSLEER. The CDR3 contains 15 residues. CDR3 sequence (DNA): TGCGCCAGCAGCCAAGAAGTCGGACAGGGGGTTGGCTACACCTTC. Protein: CASSQEVGQGVGYTF.

The genes are TRBV27 and TRBJ1-4, with D tentatively TRBD1 (5 bases). Germline CDR1 MNHEY, CDR2 SMNVEV (reference sequence). CDR3 length: 15 residues. V gave up 4 bases and J gave up 8 bases, with 17 bases separating them. The CDR3 bases are TGTGCCAGCAGTTACATCGGTAGGGGAGGGGAAAAACTGTTTTTT. Translating it yields CASSYIGRGGEKLFF. Combining the CDR3 with reference TRBV27 and TRBJ1-4 gives the whole variable domain EAQVTQNPRYLITVTGKKLTVTCSQNMNHEYMSWYRQDPGLGLRQIYYSMNVEVTDKGDVPEGYKVSRKEKRNFPLILESPSPNQTSLYFCASSYIGRGGEKLFFGSGTQLSVL.

V is TRBV5-1 and J is TRBJ1-2, with 10 bases matching TRBD1. This CDR3 has 13 residues. With 0 bases clipped from V and 8 bases from J, the junction kept 1 base outside the gene matches. Per the germline V gene, CDR1 is SGHRS and CDR2 is YFSETQ. CDR3 sequence (DNA): TGCGCCAGCAGCTTGGGGGACAGGGGCGGCTACACCTTC. This codes for CASSLGDRGGYTF.

The rearrangement joins TRBV11-2 to TRBJ2-1; a weak D match, TRBD2 (7 bases). CDR3 size: 16 residues. V was trimmed by 5 bases and J by 6 bases, leaving 20 bases between them. Germline V gene data show CDR1 as SGHAT and CDR2 as FQNNGV. The CDR3 nucleotides are TGTGCCAGCAGCCCACCCGGGGCGGGGGCCGTCAATGAGCAGTTCTTC. As protein: CASSPPGAGAVNEQFF.

The chain recombines TRBV6-5 with TRBJ2-7; the D is unclear. The V gene's germline CDR1 is MNHEY and CDR2 SVGAGI. The CDR3 is 15 amino acids. V was cut by 0 bases and J by 2 bases, with 11 bases left in between. CDR3 DNA: TGTGCCAGCAGTTACTCGGCAGGCATTACCTACGAGCAGTACTTC. It specifies CASSYSAGITYEQYF.

The chain joins TRBV11-3 to TRBJ2-1; tentative D call: TRBD2 (6 bases). Germline lookup yields CDR1 SGHNT and CDR2 YENEEA. V was shortened by 5 bases and J by 9 bases, with 14 bases between the two germline ends. This CDR3 region has 13 residues. The CDR3 loop is CASSPSRGGEQFF. CDR3 DNA sequence: TGTGCCAGCAGCCCCTCTCGGGGAGGTGAGCAGTTCTTC.

This clone was seen a few times. The sample has other DNA sequences that encode this CDR3 too. This CDR3 is CASSPSGGTEAFF. For the CDR3, the DNA is TGTGCCAGCTCACCATCAGGGGGGACTGAAGCTTTCTTT. The chain joins TRBV18 to TRBJ1-1; TRBD1 aligns across 7 bases. This CDR3 has 13 amino acids. After removal of 2 bases from V and 5 bases from J, the junction contained 2 bases not matched to a gene. Germline CDR1 is KGHSH and CDR2 is LQKENI.

The chain combines TRBV19 with TRBJ1-3; possibly TRBD1 for D (6 bases). The V gene lost 6 bases and the J gene lost 2 bases, with 11 bases spanning the gap. In germline, CDR1 is LNHDA, CDR2 SQIVND (reference sequence). The CDR3 spans 14 residues. The CDR3 here is CASSPGTTGNTIYF. The CDR3 DNA is TGTGCCAGTAGCCCCGGGACAACTGGAAACACCATATATTTT.

The chain links TRBV29-1 to TRBJ1-2; possible D gene TRBD1, 6 bases. V was pared by 5 bases and J by 2 bases, with 15 bases between. This CDR3 has 14 residues. Germline loops: CDR1 SQVTM, CDR2 ANQGSEA. For the CDR3, the DNA is TGCAGCGTTCCCCGGACAGTTTCCAACTATGGCTACACCTTC. This encodes CSVPRTVSNYGYTF.

This clone was counted a few times. The rearrangement joins TRBV6-5 to TRBJ1-1; D is uncertain. Germline V gene sequence: CDR1 MNHEY, CDR2 SVGAGI. Trimming pared 0 bases from V and 1 base from J, leaving 12 bases between. This CDR3 has 16 residues. In DNA, the CDR3 is TGTGCCAGCAGTTACTCAGAGGGTTGGGGGAACACTGAAGCTTTCTTT. Translation gives CASSYSEGWGNTEAFF.